This T cell receptor (beta chain) came from a study of cytomegalovirus exposure and HLA in healthy donors. Study-level findings and limits: The study labeled fewer than 200 TCR beta chains cytomegalovirus-associated. In a later analysis, most CMV-associated TCR beta chains appeared HLA-restricted.

With respect to this clone: Its cognate antigen is unknown.

The length of the CDR3 is 16 residues. J gave up 1 base and V 8 bases, and 13 bases lay outside the gene matches. CDR1 and CDR2 (germline): SGHAT, FQNNGV. PCR involved 60 Vbeta and 13 Jbeta primers. Measured with immunoSEQ multiplex PCR; TCRdb has only the in-frame clones, and not every one. Among 150,000 to 200,000 clones, about 77% were seen once, and the ten largest hold 2.9%. This sequence originates from a female donor in good health and CMV-seronegative. Sequenced sample: PBMCs. The V call is TRBV11-2, the J call TRBJ2-7; 8 bases fit TRBD1. CDR3 in amino acids: CASDRGLKKESYEQYF. In nucleotides, the CDR3 is TGTGCCAGCGACAGGGGTTTAAAAAAAGAATCCTACGAGCAGTACTTC.